This T cell receptor (beta chain) was profiled in a study of blood T cell repertoires in COVID-19. As for the study in general: From T cells, B-cell-depleted T cells, or PBMCs came the material, which was cDNA or gDNA.

This table comes from immunoSEQ multiplex PCR, and its TCRdb copy is limited to in-frame clones, with some not included. Among 100,000 to 150,000 clones listed, approximately 86% were seen once. With 5 bases removed from V and 7 bases from J, the gap between germline ends came to 21 bases. Germline V gene data show CDR1 as MNHEY and CDR2 as SVGEGT. The CDR3 covers 15 residues. Categorization into cohorts depended on clinical history that participants reported. This chain links TRBV6-2 or TRBV6-3 with TRBJ2-7; TRBD2 might be the D (7 bases). The sequence derives from a woman aged 50 to 65 who had recovered from COVID-19. Sample: PBMCs or T cells enriched from blood (not recorded which). The CDR3 loop is CASSNLRRGGPEQYF. Written as DNA, the CDR3 is TGTGCCAGCAGTAACCTACGGAGGGGGGGCCCGGAGCAGTACTTC.